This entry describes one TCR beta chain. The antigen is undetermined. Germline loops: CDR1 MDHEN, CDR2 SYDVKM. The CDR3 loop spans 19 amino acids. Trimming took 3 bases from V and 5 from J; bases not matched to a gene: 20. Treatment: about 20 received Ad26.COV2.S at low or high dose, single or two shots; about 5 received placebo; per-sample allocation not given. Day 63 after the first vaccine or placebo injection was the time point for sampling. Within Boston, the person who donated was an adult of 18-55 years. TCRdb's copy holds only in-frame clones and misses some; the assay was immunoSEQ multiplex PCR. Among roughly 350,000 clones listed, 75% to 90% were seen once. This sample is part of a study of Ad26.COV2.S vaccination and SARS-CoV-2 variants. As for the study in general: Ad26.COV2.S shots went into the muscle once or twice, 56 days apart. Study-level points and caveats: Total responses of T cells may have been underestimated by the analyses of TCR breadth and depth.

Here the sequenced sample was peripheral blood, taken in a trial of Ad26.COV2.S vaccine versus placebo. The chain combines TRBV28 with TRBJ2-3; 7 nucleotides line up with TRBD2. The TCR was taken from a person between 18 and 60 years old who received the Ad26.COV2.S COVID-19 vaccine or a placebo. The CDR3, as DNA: TGTGCCAGCAGTTTCGGAGGGGTGGTCGCGGGAGTGGGCAGAGATACGCAGTATTTT. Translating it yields CASSFGGVVAGVGRDTQYF.